The 18 T cell receptor beta chains in this list originate from one sample, sequenced in a study of blood T cell repertoires in COVID-19. Libraries were prepared by immunoSEQ multiplex PCR; TCRdb keeps only in-frame clonotypes and omits some of them. Among about 170,000 clones listed, roughly nine tenths were seen once. Sequencing was done on a sample of peripheral blood. All receptors come from a man between 65 and 85 years old with acute or convalescent COVID-19.

The V gene is TRBV28, the J gene TRBJ1-1; D not resolved. The germline gives CDR1 MDHEN, CDR2 SYDVKM. V was pared by 8 bases and J by 5 bases, with 6 bases between. This CDR3 contains 10 residues. CDR3 loop: CASSRTEAFF. CDR3 in DNA: TGTGCCAGCTCGCGGACTGAAGCTTTCTTT.

This rearrangement joins TRBV28 to TRBJ1-2; TRBD1 agrees at 10 bases. From germline, CDR1 is MDHEN and CDR2 SYDVKM. The CDR3 spans 13 residues. The J segment lost 4 bases and the V segment lost 6 bases, leaving 2 bases of the junction unmatched. The DNA for the CDR3 is TGTGCCAGCAGGCGACAGGGGGCCTATGGCTACACCTTC. Translating gives CASRRQGAYGYTF.

The chain combines TRBV5-1 with TRBJ2-1; 7 nucleotides line up with TRBD2. Trimming at V came to 4 bases and at J to 0 bases, leaving 4 bases not matched to a gene. In germline, CDR1 is SGHRS, CDR2 YFSETQ. This CDR3 comprises 15 residues. The CDR3, as DNA: TGCGCCAGCAGCCCAGCTAGCGGCTCCTACAATGAGCAGTTCTTC. Its protein is CASSPASGSYNEQFF. The full variable domain, its missing parts supplied by reference TRBV5-1 and TRBJ2-1, is KAGVTQTPRYLIKTRGQQVTLSCSPISGHRSVSWYQQTPGQGLQFLFEYFSETQRNKGNFPGRFSGRQFSNSRSEMNVSTLELGDSALYLCASSPASGSYNEQFFGPGTRLTVL.

The rearrangement joins TRBV10-1 to TRBJ2-2; perhaps TRBD2 as D (6 bases). The length of the CDR3 is 14 residues. Germline-derived CDR1 and CDR2 are WNHNN and SYGVQD (reference sequence). The germline V and J ends were trimmed by 0 bases and 6 bases, with 8 bases remaining between them. The CDR3 nucleotides read TGCGCCAGCAGTGAGTCGCGGGGTCCCGGGGAGCTGTTTTTT. Protein: CASSESRGPGELFF.

J is TRBJ2-3 and V is TRBV5-1; the match to TRBD2 covers 14 bases. Germline CDR1 is SGHRS and CDR2 is YFSETQ. This CDR3 is 15 amino acids long. With 3 bases clipped from V and 6 bases from J, the junction kept 3 bases outside the gene matches. DNA for the CDR3: TGCGCCAGCAGCTCGTGGACTAGCGGGGGGGATACGCAGTATTTT. Translating gives CASSSWTSGGDTQYF.

This clone was recorded once. It is unclear where the CDR3 begins or ends on the DNA, so no DNA is shown, and the CDR3 is as TCRdb lists it. The chain couples TRBV5-8 to TRBJ1-4; whether TRBD1, the table's D call, matches the DNA was not checked. Ends included, the CDR3 has 11 residues. The germline V gene has CDR1 SGHTS and CDR2 YDEGEE. CDR3 region: CASSLVGQGIF.

This clone was seen once. This chain joins TRBV6-5 and TRBJ1-2, with TRBD1 matching over 9 bases. Germline V gene sequence: CDR1 MNHEY, CDR2 SVGAGI. V shed 2 bases and J 7 bases; nucleotides not matched to a gene: 8. The CDR3 has 15 residues. CDR3 sequence reads: CASSYTRTGESGYTF. The CDR3 nucleotides read TGTGCCAGCAGTTACACCCGGACAGGGGAGAGTGGCTACACCTTC.

The chain is built from TRBV3-1 (or the pseudogene TRBV3-2) and TRBJ1-2; 10 nucleotides line up with TRBD1. Germline V lookup: CDR1 LGHDT, CDR2 YNNKEL (reference sequence). This CDR3 contains 14 residues. The V gene end was trimmed by 4 bases and the J gene end by 8 bases; junction bases not matched to a gene: 7. In DNA form, the CDR3 reads TGTGCCAGCAGCCTTACCGGGACAGGGGACGGCTACACCTTC. This gives the protein CASSLTGTGDGYTF.

The chain recombines TRBV10-3 with TRBJ1-4; unclear D gene. The CDR3 length is 14 residues. The V end lost 2 bases, the J end lost 7 bases, and 11 bases lay between the germline ends. Germline V gene data show CDR1 as ENHRY and CDR2 as SYGVKD. CDR3 sequence reads: CAISEERAVEKLFF. The CDR3 DNA is TGTGCCATCAGTGAGGAACGAGCGGTTGAAAAACTGTTTTTT.

This clone was picked up one time. CDR3: CASSLDREGGTEAFF. As DNA, the CDR3 is TGTGCCAGCAGTCTGGACAGGGAAGGGGGCACTGAAGCTTTCTTT. The V gene is TRBV28, the J gene TRBJ1-1; 8 bases match TRBD1. CDR3 length: 15 amino acids. Per germline, CDR1 MDHEN and CDR2 SYDVKM. V trimming: 5 bases; J trimming: 4 bases; junction bases outside the gene matches: 9.

This clone was seen a single time. V usage is TRBV11-3 and J usage is TRBJ2-1; 7 bases map to TRBD1. The CDR3 runs 14 residues. CDR1 is SGHNT and CDR2 is YENEEA in the germline V gene. Trimming cost V 2 bases and J 7 bases; bases outside gene matches: 5. The CDR3, as DNA: TGTGCCAGCAGCTTACGACAGGGTTGGAATGAGCAGTTCTTC. This encodes CASSLRQGWNEQFF.

The chain combines TRBV18 with TRBJ2-7; weak D call: TRBD2 (6 bases). The CDR3 contains 16 residues. V shed 0 bases and J shed 1 base, with 13 bases lying between them. In germline, CDR1 is KGHSH, CDR2 LQKENI. Here the CDR3 reads CASSPPGGTVSYEQYF. DNA of the CDR3: TGTGCCAGCTCACCACCGGGGGGAACAGTTTCCTACGAGCAGTACTTC.

The chain joins TRBV19 to TRBJ2-1, with D possibly TRBD1 on 6 matching bases. Germline V gene data show CDR1 as LNHDA and CDR2 as SQIVND (reference sequence). The CDR3 runs 14 residues. Trimming left V 7 bases short and J 3 bases short, with 13 bases between. The CDR3 region has the DNA TGTGCCAGTACGAGGGGGTCGATCTACAATGAGCAGTTCTTC. It translates to CASTRGSIYNEQFF.

The chain employs TRBV7-3 and TRBJ2-1; 11 nucleotides line up with TRBD2. CDR3 length: 13 residues. J was trimmed by 7 bases and V by 7 bases; bases with no gene match: 3. Germline CDR1 reads SGHTA; CDR2 reads FQGTGA. The CDR3 protein is CASTSGGRNEQFF. The DNA for the CDR3 is TGTGCCAGCACTAGCGGGGGGCGTAATGAGCAGTTCTTC.

This chain links TRBV19 with TRBJ1-1; D is unclear. Trimming removed 5 bases at V and 4 bases at J, with 17 bases between. CDR1 is LNHDA and CDR2 is SQIVND in the germline V gene (reference sequence). The length of the CDR3 is 15 residues. CDR3 region: CASSLEVRRGTEAFF. CDR3 nucleotide sequence: TGTGCCAGTAGTTTGGAAGTGCGTCGGGGCACTGAAGCTTTCTTT.

This chain links TRBV15 with TRBJ2-3, with 7 nucleotides matching TRBD1. The trim removed 0 bases at V and 6 bases at J, leaving 9 bases unmatched. Germline V gene sequence: CDR1 LNHNV, CDR2 YYDKDF (reference sequence). There are 16 residues in the CDR3. In nucleotides, the CDR3 is TGTGCCACCAGCAGAGATCGGCCAGGGGGTTCGGATACGCAGTATTTT. It yields the protein CATSRDRPGGSDTQYF.

To note about this clone: A junction boundary mismatches the germline segment, possibly from a read error. The CDR3 here is CVISAYLQTGTEQFF. The CDR3 DNA reads as TGTGTCATCAGTGCATACCTACAGACAGGGACTGAGCAGTTCTTC. The V gene is TRBV10-3, the J gene TRBJ2-1; 7 positions match TRBD1. The CDR3 runs 15 residues. Germline CDR1 and CDR2: ENHRY and SYGVKD.

The chain has TRBV7-2 and TRBJ1-2, with unresolved D. This CDR3 has 13 amino acids. Per germline, CDR1 SGHTA and CDR2 FQGNSA. The germline V and J ends were trimmed by 5 bases and 8 bases, with 15 bases remaining between them. CDR3 DNA: TGTGCCAGCAGCCAAGGAGGTGGTGGGGGCTACACCTTC. Residues: CASSQGGGGGYTF.